A single sample is the source of the 8 T cell receptor beta chains below, sequenced in a study of T cells in Graves' hyperthyroidism and ophthalmopathy. RNA transcripts were the template for amplifying TCR beta CDR3 regions. When the TCR CDR3 underwent first-round RT-PCR, the HTBI primer set was used. TCRdb ran MiXCR on the multiplex PCR reads and lists one entry per CDR3 protein. The table has 450,000 to 650,000 distinct CDR3 sequences, 11% to 15% seen once; the top ten hold roughly 7%. Sequencing was done on a sample of blood. All receptors come from a woman between 18 and 29 years old with Graves' ophthalmopathy.

Of note for this clonotype: A much larger clone sits a single nucleotide away, making a read error possible. This chain connects TRBV6-1 to TRBJ1-5, with a possible D match to TRBD1 (5 bases). Germline assignment: CDR1 MNHNS and CDR2 SASEGT. The CDR3 has 14 amino acids. The CDR3 coding sequence is TGTGTCAGCAGTGAAAGTGGGGCCAATCAGCCCCAGCATTTT. The encoded protein is CVSSESGANQPQHF.

This clonotype was seen a few times. The gene calls are TRBV18 and TRBJ1-5, with 9 bases aligning to TRBD1. This CDR3 comprises 17 residues. Germline lookup yields CDR1 KGHSH and CDR2 LQKENI. Losses at the gene ends were 6 bases for V and 7 bases for J; bases not matched to a gene: 16. The CDR3 coding sequence is TGTGCCAGCTCGAGGACAGGGGCGACCCTGGAGGGACAGCCCCAGCATTTT. Protein product: CASSRTGATLEGQPQHF.

On this clonotype: One base away lies a much larger clone, so this may be a sequencing read error. The chain recombines TRBV15 with TRBJ2-7, with TRBD2 matching 11 bases. V trimming: 0 bases; J trimming: 7 bases; junction bases outside the gene matches: 11. The CDR3 totals 17 residues. Germline V lookup: CDR1 LNHNV, CDR2 YYDKDF (reference sequence). The CDR3 region has the DNA TGTGCCACCAGCAGAGAGTGGGGACTAGCGGACCTCAATGAGCAGTACTTC. Amino acid sequence: CATSREWGLADLNEQYF.

This clonotype was recorded at least ten times. CDR3 nucleotide sequence: TGTGCCAGAGGACAGGTGATCTCTGGGGCCAACGTCCTGACTTTC. Translating gives CARGQVISGANVLTF. This chain links TRBV2 with TRBJ2-6, with 7 bases fitting TRBD1. The V gene's germline CDR1 is SNHLY and CDR2 FYNNEI. The CDR3 runs to 15 residues. Unmatched junction bases numbered 5, after V lost 9 bases and J lost 0 bases.

This clonotype was recorded only once. It may be a read error: a sequence one base away is much more abundant. The chain recombines TRBV12-5 with TRBJ1-1; 9 nucleotides agree with TRBD1. The CDR3 spans 15 residues. The germline V gene has CDR1 LGHNT and CDR2 FRNRAP. CDR3 protein: CASGYGTGRGTETFF. CDR3 nucleotide sequence: TGTGCTAGTGGTTACGGGACAGGGCGAGGCACTGAAACTTTCTTT.

The table lists this clonotype with many counts. V usage is TRBV2 and J usage is TRBJ1-1; D not resolved. Trimming stripped 5 bases from V and 1 base from J, with 8 bases between. Germline lookup yields CDR1 SNHLY and CDR2 FYNNEI. The CDR3 is made up of 13 amino acids. The CDR3 region has the DNA TGTGCCAGCAGTACCGCGAAGAACACTGAAGCTTTCTTT. It is translated as CASSTAKNTEAFF.

This clonotype was observed many times. The chain recombines TRBV29-1 with TRBJ1-4; TRBD1 agrees at 8 bases. V lost 6 bases to trimming and J lost 8 bases; unmatched junction nucleotides: 5. This CDR3 is built from 12 residues. Looked up from germline, CDR1 is SQVTM and CDR2 is ANQGSEA. The CDR3 nucleotides read TGCAGCGTATCAGGGGGCGCGGAAAAACTGTTTTTT. Protein: CSVSGGAEKLFF.

This clonotype showed up many times. The chain employs TRBV6-6 and TRBJ2-3, with 13 bases matching TRBD2. Looked up from germline, CDR1 is MNHNY and CDR2 is SVGAGI (reference sequence). The CDR3 runs 17 residues. V lost 2 bases to trimming and J lost 6 bases; unmatched junction nucleotides: 8. In DNA, the CDR3 is TGTGCCAGCAGTTACGGGACTAGCGGGACGGTCGTCGATACGCAGTATTTT. Encoded protein: CASSYGTSGTVVDTQYF.